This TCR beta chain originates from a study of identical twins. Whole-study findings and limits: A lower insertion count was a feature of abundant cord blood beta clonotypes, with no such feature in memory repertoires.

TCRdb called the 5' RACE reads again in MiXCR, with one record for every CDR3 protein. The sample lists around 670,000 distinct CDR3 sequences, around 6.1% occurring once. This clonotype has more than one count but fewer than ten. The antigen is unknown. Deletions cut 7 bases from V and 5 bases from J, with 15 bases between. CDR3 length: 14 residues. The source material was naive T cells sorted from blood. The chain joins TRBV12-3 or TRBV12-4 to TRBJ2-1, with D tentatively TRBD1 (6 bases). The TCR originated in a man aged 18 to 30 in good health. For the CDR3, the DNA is TGTGCCAGCACTTCAGGGGATGAGGACAATGAGCAGTTCTTC. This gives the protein CASTSGDEDNEQFF.